A single sample gave rise to the 14 T cell receptor beta chains below, sequenced in a study of shared T cell receptors in the human thymus (dated by TCRdb to the early 2020s). The method behind the library was the immunoSEQ multiplex PCR assay. Sourced from immuneACCESS, this table was stored by TCRdb with only in-frame sequences that have V and J called. A share of the clones is absent; for the studies checked, an unresolved V gene accounts for under half, and the remainder has no known explanation. Across this sample there are about 400,000 clones, with 95% seen only once. Roughly 0.021% of the sample is taken by the ten largest. The sample was thymocytes. These receptors were collected from a human donor.

This chain connects TRBV9 to TRBJ2-1; no clear D. The germline gives CDR1 SGDLS, CDR2 YYNGEE. The CDR3 runs 15 residues. With 4 bases removed from V and 5 bases from J, the gap between germline ends came to 16 bases. CDR3 DNA sequence: TGTGCCAGCAGCCCTAGGTTCTTTGCTGACAATGAGCAGTTCTTC. Protein: CASSPRFFADNEQFF.

CDR3 sequence (DNA): TGCGCCAGCAGCCAAGAGGTCGGGGACAGGATTAATCAGCCCCAGCATTTT. It is translated as CASSQEVGDRINQPQHF. The chain links TRBV4-3 to TRBJ1-5; 8 bases align to TRBD1. This CDR3 is 17 amino acids long. Trimming took 0 bases from V and 4 from J; bases not matched to a gene: 8. CDR1 and CDR2 (germline): LGHNA, YSLEER.

This chain links TRBV6-1 with TRBJ2-7; TRBD2 might be the D (6 bases). Trimming cost V 10 bases and J 0 bases, with 16 bases left between them. Germline loops: CDR1 MNHNS, CDR2 SASEGT. The CDR3 contains 14 residues. The CDR3 reads CATRRDRDSYEQYF. The CDR3 bases are TGTGCCACCAGGCGGGACCGGGACTCCTACGAGCAGTACTTC.

The V gene is TRBV9, the J gene TRBJ1-2; the D gene is possibly TRBD1 (6 bases). V was shortened by 2 bases and J by 8 bases, with 19 bases between the two germline ends. Germline assignment: CDR1 SGDLS and CDR2 YYNGEE. The CDR3 loop spans 15 amino acids. CDR3 protein: CASSVTGYVLDGYTF. The CDR3 DNA sequence: TGTGCCAGCAGCGTTACAGGGTACGTTCTGGACGGCTACACCTTC.

The chain combines TRBV30 with TRBJ2-3; D is ambiguous. The CDR3 is made up of 15 amino acids. Germline V gene sequence: CDR1 GTSNPN, CDR2 SVGIG (reference sequence). V was pared by 0 bases and J by 4 bases, with 14 bases between. CDR3 residues: CAWSVSWVVADTQYF. DNA for the CDR3: TGTGCCTGGAGTGTATCTTGGGTGGTGGCAGATACGCAGTATTTT.

The chain recombines TRBV19 with TRBJ2-3; D may be TRBD1 (7 bases). V gave up 10 bases and J gave up 2 bases, with 13 bases separating them. From germline, CDR1 is LNHDA and CDR2 SQIVND (reference sequence). CDR3 length: 13 residues. The CDR3 sequence: CATGGQHTDTQYF. For the CDR3, the DNA is TGTGCCACAGGGGGGCAGCACACAGATACGCAGTATTTT.

The gene calls are TRBV6-1 and TRBJ2-3, with 8 bases lining up with TRBD2. The CDR3 has 17 amino acids. With 4 bases clipped from V and 5 bases from J, the junction kept 14 bases outside the gene matches. Germline CDR1 reads MNHNS; CDR2 reads SASEGT. The CDR3 is CASSGPRASGPLDTQYF. The CDR3 DNA reads as TGTGCCAGCAGTGGCCCTCGAGCTAGCGGGCCTCTAGATACGCAGTATTTT.

The V call is TRBV11-2, the J call TRBJ2-7, with D unclear. Germline V gene lookup returns CDR1 SGHAT and CDR2 FQNNGV. This CDR3 spans 13 amino acids. The V gene lost 0 bases and the J gene lost 1 base, with 4 bases spanning the gap. The CDR3 here is CASSLEPSYEQYF. The CDR3 DNA reads as TGTGCCAGCAGCTTAGAACCGTCCTACGAGCAGTACTTC.

The chain links TRBV27 to TRBJ2-2, with D tentatively TRBD2 (6 bases). Trimming pared 6 bases from V and 3 bases from J, leaving 14 bases between. This CDR3 has 15 amino acids. In germline, CDR1 is MNHEY, CDR2 SMNVEV (reference sequence). This CDR3 is CASRSGTWDTGELFF. The CDR3 nucleotides are TGTGCCAGCAGATCCGGGACTTGGGACACCGGGGAGCTGTTTTTT.

The J gene is TRBJ2-7, the V gene TRBV23-1, with a weak D call TRBD1 (6 bases). TRBV23-1 is noted as an ORF with a role that remains uncertain. V lost 0 bases and J 0 bases, leaving 12 bases between the germline ends. The CDR3 runs to 16 residues. In DNA, the CDR3 is TGCGCCAGCAGTCAATCGAGGGGGATAAGCTCCTACGAGCAGTACTTC. Translated, it gives CASSQSRGISSYEQYF.

The chain uses TRBV28 and TRBJ1-1; a weak D match, TRBD1 (6 bases). There are 17 residues in the CDR3. The germline V and J ends were trimmed by 6 bases and 3 bases, with 23 bases remaining between them. Germline V gene sequence: CDR1 MDHEN, CDR2 SYDVKM. CDR3 residues: CASSSIPGGPTDTEAFF. The CDR3 DNA is TGTGCCAGCAGCTCAATCCCCGGGGGGCCGACGGACACTGAAGCTTTCTTT.

The rearrangement uses TRBV6-5 and TRBJ2-7; D possibly matches TRBD1 or TRBD2 (6 bases each). Trimming left V 6 bases short and J 4 bases short, with 10 bases between. Germline loops: CDR1 MNHEY, CDR2 SVGAGI. The CDR3 spans 12 residues. In nucleotides, the CDR3 is TGTGCCAGCAGAGGGGGGACTTACGAGCAGTACTTC. This sequence encodes CASRGGTYEQYF.

The rearrangement joins TRBV28 to TRBJ1-3, with a weak D call TRBD1 (6 bases). From germline, CDR1 is MDHEN and CDR2 SYDVKM. The CDR3 length is 16 residues. Trimming pared 3 bases from V and 0 bases from J, leaving 12 bases between. The CDR3 sequence is CASSFKGVFSGNTIYF. Here the CDR3 DNA reads TGTGCCAGCAGTTTCAAGGGGGTTTTCTCTGGAAACACCATATATTTT.

This sequence joins TRBV7-3 and TRBJ2-2, with 7 positions matching TRBD1. Germline V gives CDR1 SGHTA, CDR2 FQGTGA. The V segment lost 5 bases and the J segment 0 bases; nucleotides outside the gene matches: 6. The CDR3 covers 16 residues. CDR3 sequence (DNA): TGTGCCAGCAGCCCGACAGGGCGCCCGAACACCGGGGAGCTGTTTTTT. Its protein is CASSPTGRPNTGELFF. The whole variable domain, remainder taken from reference TRBV7-3 and TRBJ2-2, is GAGVSQTPSNKVTEKGKYVELRCDPISGHTALYWYRQSLGQGPEFLIYFQGTGAADDSGLPNDRFFAVRPEGSVSTLKIQRTERGDSAVYLCASSPTGRPNTGELFFGEGSRLTVL.